The source of this T cell receptor (beta chain) is a study of cytomegalovirus exposure and HLA in healthy donors. Both 60 Vbeta primers and 13 Jbeta primers went into the PCR. Produced via immunoSEQ multiplex PCR; TCRdb's table is partial and in-frame only. The sample carries roughly 150,000 clones, roughly 87% recorded once. On this clone itself: Antigen: not known.

Germline V gene data show CDR1 as SNHLY and CDR2 as FYNNEI. The trim removed 6 bases at V and 4 bases at J, leaving 6 bases unmatched. There are 15 residues in the CDR3. Broader study findings: Some V segments, including TRBV6-2 and TRBV6-3, were excluded as indistinguishable. Rare sequences made up most TCRs, while some public TCRs were found in many donors.

The specimen was PBMCs. The V and J genes are TRBV2 and TRBJ2-5; 12 bases align to TRBD2. The sequence came from a man between 25 and 39 years old in good health and CMV-seropositive. The CDR3: CASSPLAGGPETQYF. The DNA of the CDR3 is TGTGCCAGCAGCCCACTAGCGGGGGGCCCAGAGACCCAGTACTTC.